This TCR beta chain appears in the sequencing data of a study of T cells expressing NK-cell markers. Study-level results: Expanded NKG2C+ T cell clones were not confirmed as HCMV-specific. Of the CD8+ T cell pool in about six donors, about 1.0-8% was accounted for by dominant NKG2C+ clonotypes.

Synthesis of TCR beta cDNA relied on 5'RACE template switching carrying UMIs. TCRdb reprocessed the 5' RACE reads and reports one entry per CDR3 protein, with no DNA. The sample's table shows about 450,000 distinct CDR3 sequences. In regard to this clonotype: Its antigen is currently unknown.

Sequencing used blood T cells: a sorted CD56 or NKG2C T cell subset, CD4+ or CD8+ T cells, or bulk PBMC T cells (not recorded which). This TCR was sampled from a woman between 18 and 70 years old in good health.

The CDR3 reads CSARGTSGGAYNEQFF. The chain uses TRBV20-1 and TRBJ2-1; the TRBD2 assignment by TCRdb is unverifiable without DNA. CDR1 DFQATT and CDR2 SNEGSKA come from the germline V gene (reference sequence). CDR3 length: 16 residues.